These 11 T cell receptor beta chains were sequenced from one sample in a study of CD8+ T cells in alopecia areata. cDNA serving as the sequencing template came from extracted, reverse transcribed RNA. Measured with immunoSEQ multiplex PCR; TCRdb has only the in-frame clones, and not every one. The data show 90,000 to 100,000 clones, around two fifths seen once. Sequenced sample: CD4+ T cells sorted from blood. The source is a human donor with alopecia areata.

The chain joins TRBV29-1 to TRBJ2-7; 7 nucleotides agree with TRBD2. CDR3 length equals 12 residues. The germline gives CDR1 SQVTM, CDR2 ANQGSEA. V lost 8 bases and J lost 3; bases outside the gene matches: 7. CDR3 nucleotides: TGCAGCACCGCGGGGGATAACTACGAGCAGTACTTC. This codes for CSTAGDNYEQYF.

The chain joins TRBV5-4 to TRBJ1-5; D is uncertain. V was pared by 0 bases and J by 5 bases, with 6 bases between. This CDR3 is 13 amino acids long. Germline CDR1 SGHNT, CDR2 YYREEE (reference sequence). CDR3 in DNA: TGTGCCAGCAGCTTGGGTGGAGATCAGCCCCAGCATTTT. It specifies CASSLGGDQPQHF.

The chain has TRBV28 and TRBJ1-5, with D tentatively TRBD1 (5 bases). Per germline, CDR1 MDHEN and CDR2 SYDVKM. CDR3 length: 19 amino acids. Between the trimmed V and J ends, which lost 3 bases and 0 bases, there was a span of 21 bases. The CDR3 here is CASSFGGVRRRLSNQPQHF. DNA of the CDR3: TGTGCCAGCAGTTTCGGGGGGGTTAGGCGGCGGCTTAGCAATCAGCCCCAGCATTTT.

V gene TRBV7-8 combines with J gene TRBJ2-2; 9 positions match TRBD1. With V trimmed by 4 bases and J by 9 bases, 12 bases remained unmatched. Germline V gene lookup returns CDR1 SGHVS and CDR2 FQNEAQ. The CDR3 is 16 amino acids. CDR3 in amino acids: CASSSSGTGKARELFF. In DNA, the CDR3 is TGTGCCAGCAGCTCCAGCGGGACAGGGAAAGCCCGGGAGCTGTTTTTT.

This clone was detected only a few times. V and J are TRBV29-1 and TRBJ2-5, with D possibly called TRBD1 or TRBD2 (5 bases each). This CDR3 has 13 amino acids. CDR1 is SQVTM, CDR2 ANQGSEA, per germline. V was shortened by 2 bases and J by 4 bases, with 11 bases between the two germline ends. In nucleotides, the CDR3 is TGCAGCGTTGAACAGGGTGAGGGAGAGACCCAGTACTTC. It codes for CSVEQGEGETQYF.

V usage is TRBV7-2 and J usage is TRBJ2-5, with no clear D. Germline V CDR1 and CDR2: SGHTA, FQGNSA. With 5 bases removed from V and 7 bases from J, the gap between germline ends came to 14 bases. The CDR3 runs to 13 residues. CDR3 residues: CASSPLNTGTQYF. The CDR3 DNA reads as TGTGCCAGCAGCCCACTGAACACGGGGACCCAGTACTTC.

This clone was found a few times. The rearrangement uses TRBV13 and TRBJ2-3, with D hard to call. Per germline, CDR1 PRHDT and CDR2 FYEKMQ (reference sequence). Trimming shortened V by 5 bases and J by 5 bases, and 8 bases separated the two germline ends. This CDR3 has 12 amino acids. The CDR3 loop is CASSPTGDTQYF. Here the CDR3 DNA reads TGTGCCAGCAGCCCGACGGGAGATACGCAGTATTTT.

The chain couples TRBV7-2 to TRBJ2-5; TRBD2 matches 8 bases. The CDR3 length is 14 residues. V shed 0 bases and J 5 bases; nucleotides not matched to a gene: 2. From germline, CDR1 is SGHTA and CDR2 FQGNSA. The CDR3 loop is CASSLARGRETQYF. The CDR3 DNA reads as TGTGCCAGCAGCTTAGCGCGCGGGAGGGAGACCCAGTACTTC.

This clone has only a few counts. This rearrangement joins TRBV9 to TRBJ1-2, with 8 bases aligning to TRBD1. J lost 0 bases, V lost 3 bases, and 1 base had no gene match. CDR1 and CDR2 (germline): SGDLS, YYNGEE. The CDR3 has 14 residues. The CDR3 nucleotides are TGTGCCAGCAGCGAGACAGGGGCTAACTATGGCTACACCTTC. Translated: CASSETGANYGYTF.

This clone was observed a handful of times. J is TRBJ1-4 and V is TRBV7-2, with unresolved D. Germline loops: CDR1 SGHTA, CDR2 FQGNSA. Trimming removed 3 bases from V and 5 bases from J, with 7 bases in between. The CDR3 runs 13 residues. The CDR3 nucleotides read TGTGCCAGCAGCTTGGGGTTCAATGAAAAACTGTTTTTT. Amino acid sequence: CASSLGFNEKLFF.

The rearrangement links TRBV9 to TRBJ1-2; a possible D gene is TRBD1 (5 bases). CDR3 length: 12 residues. The V end lost 3 bases, the J end lost 4 bases, and 7 bases lay between the germline ends. The germline V gene has CDR1 SGDLS and CDR2 YYNGEE. CDR3 region: CASSAGTYGYTF. Written as DNA, the CDR3 is TGTGCCAGCAGCGCTGGGACCTATGGCTACACCTTC.